This T cell receptor beta chain was sequenced for a study of T-cell reconstitution after alpha-beta-depleted transplantation in children (dated by TCRdb to 2016 to 2017). General notes on the study: T-cell immune reconstitution after TCRalphabeta/CD19-depleted allogeneic hematopoietic cell transplantation in children was quantitatively tracked in the study by means of TCR repertoire profiling. Overall study outcomes, separate from this receptor: The frequencies of hyperexpanded clones fell over the following months, and after one year, T-cell counts and TCRbeta diversity were mostly attributed to newly produced T cells. In some patients, the high TCRbeta diversity seen at day 60 was put down to recipient T cells and intrathymic progenitors that had survived conditioning. About two months after transplant, the apparently early recovery of alphabetaT-cell counts reportedly depended on just several hundred clones that had expanded rapidly and came from non-depleted graft cells.

From its cysteine to its phenylalanine, the CDR3 spans 15 amino acids. The only DNA kept is the CDR3, 45 bases in frame from the first base. For CDR1 and CDR2, the germline V gene lists SGHVS and FQNEAQ. V is clipped by 3 bases and J by 1 base, and the sequence between their germline boundaries is 12 bases long. The treatment or condition label corresponds to: allogeneic hematopoietic cell transplantation with graft depleted of TCRalphabeta T cells and CD19 B cells. The transplant recipients were children given TCRalphabeta/CD19-depleted allogeneic hematopoietic cell grafts. Library preparation used PCR. The data were produced on an Illumina HiSeq 2500. TCR libraries were prepared with molecular barcoding, using unique molecular identifiers to normalize TCRbeta repertoire quantification. In-frame beta chains were kept once TCRdb had trimmed the public reads at Q25 with fastp and called clones with MiXCR. Each CDR3 protein gets just one entry, which takes the most common genes and DNA from the rows behind it. In this sample the table shows approximately 500,000 distinct CDR3 sequences, about 10% of which occur a single time. The leading ten clones occupy 2% to 2.5% of the sample.

The table lists this clonotype with many counts. Which antigen it targets is not known. No base quality information exists; no much larger clone differs at one position. This receptor chain uses TRBV7-8 and TRBJ1-1; the D gene lacks a confident call. The clonotype was recovered from a child younger than 10 with inherited bone marrow failure, due to receive a stem cell transplant. Sequencing was performed on PBMCs, taken before TCRalphabeta/CD19-depleted stem cell transplant. The CDR3 sequence is CASSFGRRENTEAFF. In nucleotide form, the sequence is TGTGCCAGCAGCTTCGGCAGGCGGGAGAACACTGAAGCTTTCTTT.